These T cell receptor beta chains were read from a single sample in a study of CD8+CD57+ T cells in acquired aplastic anemia. TCRdb ran MiXCR on the reads and lists one entry per CDR3 protein. The sample consists of about 200,000 distinct CDR3 sequences, 65% of them appearing once. Sequencing was carried out using sorted CD4+, CD8+, or CD8+CD57+ T cells (not recorded which) from PBMCs. These receptors were obtained from a human donor with aplastic anemia. Both conserved end residues are part of each CDR3. The order of the fields is D gene, J gene, V gene, clone size, CDR3 DNA, CDR3 protein. A D gene is named only where the DNA matches it firmly. Clone size is shown for a subset of rows, as once, few, many or a class of expanded clone.

d_call: NA; j_call: TRBJ2-2; v_call: TRBV9; clone_size: NA; cdr3_nt: TGTGCCAGCAGCGTAGGTATTAGCAGCACCGGGGAGCTGTTTTTT; cdr3_aa: CASSVGISSTGELFF
d_call: TRBD1; j_call: TRBJ2-6; v_call: TRBV4-1; clone_size: NA; cdr3_nt: TGCGCCAGCAGCCTTCCGGGACAGGGGGCCTACGTCCCGACTTTC; cdr3_aa: CASSLPGQGAYVPTF
d_call: NA; j_call: TRBJ1-1; v_call: TRBV19; clone_size: once; cdr3_nt: TGTGCCAGTAGTATAAGCGGAAGGAACACTGAAGCTTTCTTT; cdr3_aa: CASSISGRNTEAFF
d_call: NA; j_call: TRBJ1-1; v_call: TRBV7-2; clone_size: NA; cdr3_nt: TGTGCCAGCAGCCCCTATCGCGAGCTCACTGAAGCTTTCTTT; cdr3_aa: CASSPYRELTEAFF
d_call: NA; j_call: TRBJ1-1; v_call: TRBV10-3; clone_size: NA; cdr3_nt: TGTGCCATCAGTGAACAGTCCGCCACTGAAGCTTTCTTT; cdr3_aa: CAISEQSATEAFF
d_call: NA; j_call: TRBJ1-5; v_call: TRBV19; clone_size: NA; cdr3_nt: TGTGCCAGTAGTACCGTTTTCGGGAGCAATCAGCCCCAGCATTTT; cdr3_aa: CASSTVFGSNQPQHF
d_call: TRBD1; j_call: TRBJ2-3; v_call: TRBV20-1; clone_size: once; cdr3_nt: TGCAGTGCAAGGATAACCCGGGACAGGGTCGATACGCAGTATTTT; cdr3_aa: CSARITRDRVDTQYF
d_call: NA; j_call: TRBJ2-1; v_call: TRBV14; clone_size: NA; cdr3_nt: TGTGCCAGCAGCCAAGTACCCGTAGTCCCCCATGAGCAGTTCTTC; cdr3_aa: CASSQVPVVPHEQFF
d_call: NA; j_call: TRBJ1-5; v_call: TRBV28; clone_size: few; cdr3_nt: TGTGCCAGCAGTTTAGCGCAGGGCAATCAGCCCCAGCATTTT; cdr3_aa: CASSLAQGNQPQHF
d_call: NA; j_call: TRBJ2-3; v_call: TRBV12-5; clone_size: once; cdr3_nt: TGTGCTAGTGGGGTTTCGACGCAGTATTTT; cdr3_aa: CASGVSTQYF
d_call: NA; j_call: TRBJ2-3; v_call: TRBV7-9; clone_size: NA; cdr3_nt: TGTGCCAGCAGCCCGAAGTGGGCAGATACGCAGTATTTT; cdr3_aa: CASSPKWADTQYF
d_call: NA; j_call: TRBJ1-5; v_call: TRBV19; clone_size: NA; cdr3_nt: TGTGCCAGTAGTATGGTGGATAGCAATCAGCCCCAGCATTTT; cdr3_aa: CASSMVDSNQPQHF
d_call: NA; j_call: TRBJ2-5; v_call: TRBV20-1; clone_size: NA; cdr3_nt: TGCAGTGCTAGAGGTAGCCAAGAGACCCAGTACTTC; cdr3_aa: CSARGSQETQYF
d_call: NA; j_call: TRBJ2-7; v_call: TRBV11-2; clone_size: NA; cdr3_nt: TGTGCCAGCAGCTTAGGAGTCGTCGGGTACGAGCAGTACTTC; cdr3_aa: CASSLGVVGYEQYF
d_call: NA; j_call: TRBJ2-7; v_call: TRBV7-2; clone_size: NA; cdr3_nt: TGTGCCAGCAGCTTAGAGGTTGCCAGCTCCTACGAGCAGTACTTC; cdr3_aa: CASSLEVASSYEQYF
d_call: TRBD1; j_call: TRBJ1-1; v_call: TRBV7-8; clone_size: few; cdr3_nt: TGTGCCAGCAGTTCGCACAGGGGATCGAACACTGAAGCTTTCTTT; cdr3_aa: CASSSHRGSNTEAFF
d_call: NA; j_call: TRBJ1-2; v_call: TRBV5-4; clone_size: few; cdr3_nt: TGTGCCAGCAGCTATGAAATGTCGGGACCAAACTATGGCTACACCTTC; cdr3_aa: CASSYEMSGPNYGYTF
d_call: NA; j_call: TRBJ2-2; v_call: TRBV19; clone_size: few; cdr3_nt: TGTGCCAGTCTCAAGGGGCGCGACACCGGGGAGCTGTTTTTT; cdr3_aa: CASLKGRDTGELFF
d_call: NA; j_call: TRBJ1-2; v_call: TRBV15; clone_size: few; cdr3_nt: TGTGCCACCAGCAGAGATTTCCCATCCCCTGGTGGCTACACCTTC; cdr3_aa: CATSRDFPSPGGYTF
d_call: NA; j_call: TRBJ2-2; v_call: TRBV9; clone_size: NA; cdr3_nt: TGTGCCAGCAGCGCCTCTCAATTCACCGGGGAGCTGTTTTTT; cdr3_aa: CASSASQFTGELFF
d_call: NA; j_call: TRBJ2-1; v_call: TRBV19; clone_size: NA; cdr3_nt: TGTGCCAGTAGTATCCAATACAATGAGCAGTTCTTC; cdr3_aa: CASSIQYNEQFF
d_call: NA; j_call: TRBJ2-4; v_call: TRBV24-1; clone_size: NA; cdr3_nt: TGTGCCACCCAGACAGAAAAGAAAAACATTCAGTACTTC; cdr3_aa: CATQTEKKNIQYF
d_call: TRBD1; j_call: TRBJ2-7; v_call: TRBV29-1; clone_size: many; cdr3_nt: TGCAGCGTTGGGACAGGGGGCGGCGGTTACGAGCAGTACTTC; cdr3_aa: CSVGTGGGGYEQYF
d_call: TRBD2; j_call: TRBJ2-7; v_call: TRBV20-1; clone_size: few; cdr3_nt: TGCAGTGCAGGGACTAGCGGGGACACCTACGAGCAGTACTTC; cdr3_aa: CSAGTSGDTYEQYF
d_call: NA; j_call: TRBJ1-4; v_call: TRBV7-8; clone_size: NA; cdr3_nt: TGTGCCAGCAGCGGAAGTGCCAGGGCTAATGAAAAACTGTTTTTT; cdr3_aa: CASSGSARANEKLFF
d_call: NA; j_call: TRBJ2-2; v_call: TRBV7-9; clone_size: NA; cdr3_nt: TGTGCCAGCCCGGCATCCTTTATCTCCGGGGAGCTGTTTTTT; cdr3_aa: CASPASFISGELFF
d_call: NA; j_call: TRBJ1-1; v_call: TRBV5-1; clone_size: NA; cdr3_nt: TGCGCCAGCAGCGAAGGGAGCCCTGAAGCTTTCTTT; cdr3_aa: CASSEGSPEAFF
d_call: TRBD2; j_call: TRBJ2-1; v_call: TRBV19; clone_size: NA; cdr3_nt: TGTGCCTCTAAGGCCACTAGCGGAGGGGGATCCTACAATGAGCAGTTCTTC; cdr3_aa: CASKATSGGGSYNEQFF
d_call: TRBD2; j_call: TRBJ2-1; v_call: TRBV24-1; clone_size: NA; cdr3_nt: TGTGCCACCAGTGATTCTGCAGGGAGCGGGGGGACCTACAATGAGCAGTTCTTC; cdr3_aa: CATSDSAGSGGTYNEQFF
d_call: NA; j_call: TRBJ1-1; v_call: TRBV15; clone_size: few; cdr3_nt: TGTGCCACCCGCGGGAACACTGAAGCTTTCTTT; cdr3_aa: CATRGNTEAFF
d_call: TRBD2; j_call: TRBJ2-3; v_call: TRBV24-1; clone_size: NA; cdr3_nt: TGTGCCACCAGTGACCCGGCGGGCGGGGGAAAGAGAGATACGCAGTATTTT; cdr3_aa: CATSDPAGGGKRDTQYF
d_call: NA; j_call: TRBJ1-1; v_call: TRBV5-8; clone_size: many; cdr3_nt: TGTGCCAGCAGCATGGGGAACACTGAAGCTTTCTTT; cdr3_aa: CASSMGNTEAFF
d_call: NA; j_call: TRBJ2-2; v_call: TRBV29-1; clone_size: NA; cdr3_nt: TGCAGCGTTGAACGGAGGGGGGCAGCCACCGGGGAGCTGTTTTTT; cdr3_aa: CSVERRGAATGELFF
d_call: TRBD2; j_call: TRBJ2-3; v_call: TRBV6-2/TRBV6-3; clone_size: few; cdr3_nt: TGTGCCAGCAGACGCTCGGGCGGGGGGCCTGGAGATACGCAGTATTTT; cdr3_aa: CASRRSGGGPGDTQYF
d_call: NA; j_call: TRBJ1-1; v_call: TRBV7-6; clone_size: NA; cdr3_nt: TGTGCCAGCAGCGTTATTTCAGGGGCGGCGGCTGAAGCTTTCTTT; cdr3_aa: CASSVISGAAAEAFF
d_call: NA; j_call: TRBJ2-7; v_call: TRBV14; clone_size: NA; cdr3_nt: NA; cdr3_aa: CASSQVRQGGEKLFFGSGTQQYF